The rows below give T cell receptor beta chains drawn from one sample of a study of post-analysis software for immune sequencing data. TCRdb reanalysed the PCR reads using MiXCR and keeps one entry per CDR3 protein. There are 650,000 to 900,000 distinct CDR3 sequences in the sample; about half occur only once, and 4.9% lies in the top ten. The sample comprised blood. Receptor source: a girl aged 10 to 17 with multiple sclerosis. The conserved cysteine and the conserved F or W are not part of the CDR3 here.

j_call: TRBJ1-5
v_call: TRBV12-3/TRBV12-4
cdr3_aa: ASQGPYSNQPQH

j_call: TRBJ2-7
v_call: TRBV27
cdr3_aa: ASQPRETYEQY

j_call: TRBJ2-7
v_call: TRBV4-3
cdr3_aa: ASSQVSSASYEQY

j_call: TRBJ2-3
v_call: TRBV7-2
cdr3_aa: ASSVEVFGTGVSGDTQY

j_call: TRBJ2-7
v_call: TRBV12-3/TRBV12-4
cdr3_aa: ASSLAPGTGSYEQY

j_call: TRBJ2-7
v_call: TRBV5-1
cdr3_aa: ASSLVGGNYEQY

j_call: TRBJ2-6
v_call: TRBV13
cdr3_aa: ASSKDRAGANVLT

j_call: NA
v_call: TRBV27
cdr3_aa: ASSSLAQGYEQY

j_call: TRBJ2-3
v_call: TRBV9
cdr3_aa: ASSVDYRISTDTQY

j_call: TRBJ2-5
v_call: TRBV5-1
cdr3_aa: ASSLQGSGETQY

j_call: NA
v_call: TRBV18
cdr3_aa: ASSRSGRAYEQY

j_call: TRBJ2-7
v_call: TRBV12-3/TRBV12-4
cdr3_aa: ASRLDRSSYEQY

j_call: TRBJ2-1
v_call: TRBV25-1
cdr3_aa: ASSGSGQGTYNEQF

j_call: TRBJ2-7
v_call: TRBV11-3
cdr3_aa: ASSSPDRGYEQY

j_call: NA
v_call: TRBV14
cdr3_aa: ASSQYITTPYEQY

j_call: NA
v_call: TRBV6-1
cdr3_aa: ASSELGLAGVDGTQY

j_call: TRBJ2-2
v_call: TRBV24-1
cdr3_aa: ATRAPLAGELF

j_call: TRBJ1-2
v_call: TRBV9
cdr3_aa: ASSPAEGIHYGYT

j_call: TRBJ1-1
v_call: TRBV6-2/TRBV6-3
cdr3_aa: ASSWRQLNTEAF

j_call: TRBJ2-7
v_call: TRBV15
cdr3_aa: ATSSPLADVSYEQY

j_call: TRBJ2-4
v_call: TRBV4-3
cdr3_aa: ASSQDAENIQY

j_call: TRBJ1-1
v_call: TRBV12-3/TRBV12-4
cdr3_aa: ASSLQEETEAF

j_call: NA
v_call: TRBV6-2/TRBV6-3
cdr3_aa: ASSYTTELAGEQY

j_call: TRBJ2-1
v_call: TRBV4-3
cdr3_aa: ASSQELVGGLGNEQF

j_call: NA
v_call: TRBV5-1
cdr3_aa: ASSQQTGNPYEQY

j_call: TRBJ2-3
v_call: TRBV4-3
cdr3_aa: ASSPRGRDVDTQY